This TCR beta chain was profiled in a study of cytomegalovirus exposure and HLA in healthy donors. The overall study: Later analysis reported that the 120 or so validation repertoires shared the platform of the approximately 690 first-cohort repertoires. Overall study findings and caveats: A subsequent analysis found that TCR clusters from the first cohort also tended to co-occur in the roughly 120 validation repertoires, with approximately 94% of cluster scores above 0. A few CMV-associated chains proved CMV antigen-specific in vitro.

Generated by immunoSEQ multiplex PCR, the TCRdb table keeps only in-frame clones and is missing some. Of 100,000 or so clones in the sample, 86% were seen once. Trimming took off 5 bases at V and 6 bases at J, with 18 bases between the two ends. CDR1 SGHRS and CDR2 YFSETQ come from the germline V gene. The CDR3 extends over 15 amino acids. Details on this clone: The antigen is not known.

V and J are TRBV5-1 and TRBJ1-5, with a possible D match to TRBD1 (6 bases). The sample taken for sequencing was PBMCs. The TCR comes from a woman aged 18-35 years in good health and CMV-seropositive. The CDR3 is CASRQGRGKSQPQHF. DNA for the CDR3: TGCGCCAGCAGGCAGGGCAGGGGAAAAAGTCAGCCCCAGCATTTT.